This passage covers 30 T cell receptor beta chains from one sample sequenced in a study of shared clonotypes between healthy human individuals. Data came from immunoSEQ multiplex PCR; TCRdb stores just in-frame clones and leaves some out. The data hold over a million clones, with 75% to 85% observed a single time. The sequenced material came from memory CD4+ T cells from PBMCs. Subset: CD45RA-negative fraction. These receptors all stem from a man aged 18-30 years in good health. Some clones in this sample may be carry-over from other donors' samples.

V usage is TRBV5-5 and J usage is TRBJ2-5, with D perhaps assigned TRBD1 or TRBD2 (5 bases each). Germline CDR1 SGHKS, CDR2 YYEKEE (reference sequence). V was cut by 5 bases and J by 5 bases, with 10 bases left in between. The CDR3 is made up of 12 amino acids. CDR3 region: CASSRDVETQYF. Written as DNA, the CDR3 is TGTGCCAGCAGTCGGGACGTCGAGACCCAGTACTTC. The complete variable domain, with remaining parts taken from reference TRBV5-5 and TRBJ2-5, reads DAGVTQSPTHLIKTRGQQVTLRCSPISGHKSVSWYQQVLGQGPQFIFQYYEKEERGRGNFPDRFSARQFPNYSSELNVNALLLGDSALYLCASSRDVETQYFGPGTRLLVL.

V and J are TRBV19 and TRBJ1-2; D remains unclear. The CDR3 consists of 14 residues. The V gene lost 0 bases and the J gene lost 8 bases, with 13 bases spanning the gap. Looked up from germline, CDR1 is LNHDA and CDR2 is SQIVND (reference sequence). In DNA, the CDR3 is TGTGCCAGTAGTATAGATGTGGGCAGACACGGCTACACCTTC. The encoded protein is CASSIDVGRHGYTF. Combining the CDR3 with reference TRBV19 and TRBJ1-2 gives the whole variable domain DGGITQSPKYLFRKEGQNVTLSCEQNLNHDAMYWYRQDPGQGLRLIYYSQIVNDFQKGDIAEGYSVSREKKESFPLTVTSAQKNPTAFYLCASSIDVGRHGYTFGSGTRLTVV.

The CDR3 DNA reads TGTGCCAGTAGTATTTCTCGGGAAGCTTTCTTT. It translates to CASSISREAFF. This chain uses TRBV19 with TRBJ1-1, with no clear D. The germline V and J ends were trimmed by 3 bases and 8 bases, with 7 bases remaining between them. Germline lookup yields CDR1 LNHDA and CDR2 SQIVND (reference sequence). CDR3 length: 11 amino acids.

The table lists this clone with many counts. V gene TRBV30 combines with J gene TRBJ1-3; no reliable D call. The V and J ends lost 2 bases and 4 bases respectively, with 12 bases between them. The germline V gene encodes CDR1 GTSNPN and CDR2 SVGIG (reference sequence). The length of the CDR3 is 14 residues. The CDR3 region is CAWSPIPGGNTIYF. CDR3 coding DNA: TGTGCCTGGAGTCCGATCCCGGGAGGAAACACCATATATTTT.

J is TRBJ2-3 and V is TRBV4-1; a possible D gene is TRBD2 (5 bases). V lost 0 bases, J lost 0 bases, and 16 bases lay in between. From germline, CDR1 is MGHRA and CDR2 YSYEKL. The CDR3 totals 18 residues. CDR3 in amino acids: CASSQDLGSSGSTDTQYF. CDR3 sequence (DNA): TGCGCCAGCAGCCAAGATCTTGGGTCGAGCGGTAGCACAGATACGCAGTATTTT.

This clone has only a few counts. The sample has other DNA sequences that encode this CDR3 too. The chain recombines TRBV5-1 with TRBJ2-7; 7 nucleotides agree with TRBD2. Unmatched junction bases numbered 2, after V lost 1 base and J lost 1 base. CDR1 and CDR2 from the germline V gene are SGHRS and YFSETQ. This CDR3 contains 14 residues. CDR3 nucleotides: TGCGCCAGCAGCTTGCGGGGAGGGTCCTACGAGCAGTACTTC. The encoded protein is CASSLRGGSYEQYF.

The rearrangement uses TRBV5-1 and TRBJ2-7; D not resolved. The CDR3 consists of 15 residues. The V gene's germline CDR1 is SGHRS and CDR2 YFSETQ. V lost 1 base and J lost 0, with 11 bases in between. CDR3: CASSLTAAFSYEQYF. The CDR3 DNA sequence: TGCGCCAGCAGCTTGACGGCGGCCTTCTCCTACGAGCAGTACTTC. Using reference TRBV5-1 and TRBJ2-7 for the parts outside the CDR3, the full variable domain is KAGVTQTPRYLIKTRGQQVTLSCSPISGHRSVSWYQQTPGQGLQFLFEYFSETQRNKGNFPGRFSGRQFSNSRSEMNVSTLELGDSALYLCASSLTAAFSYEQYFGPGTRLTVT.

The chain recombines TRBV28 with TRBJ2-7; no clear D. The CDR3 contains 14 residues. Germline V gene sequence: CDR1 MDHEN, CDR2 SYDVKM. Trimming removed 3 bases from V and 4 bases from J, with 13 bases in between. The CDR3 nucleotides read TGTGCCAGCAGTTTGGGGTCAACGGGTTACGAGCAGTACTTC. The encoded protein is CASSLGSTGYEQYF. Together with reference TRBV28 and TRBJ2-7, the CDR3 gives the full variable domain: DVKVTQSSRYLVKRTGEKVFLECVQDMDHENMFWYRQDPGLGLRLIYFSYDVKMKEKGDIPEGYSVSREKKERFSLILESASTNQTSMYLCASSLGSTGYEQYFGPGTRLTVT.

As regards this clone: Other DNA sequences in the same sample also yield this CDR3. CDR3 loop: CASSFRGGQPQHF. The DNA of the CDR3 is TGTGCCAGCAGCTTTAGGGGCGGACAGCCCCAGCATTTT. The V gene is TRBV7-2, the J gene TRBJ1-5; possible D gene TRBD1, 5 bases. Germline CDR1 is SGHTA and CDR2 is FQGNSA. This CDR3 comprises 13 residues. V was pared by 3 bases and J by 7 bases, with 10 bases between. Drawing the rest from reference TRBV7-2 and TRBJ1-5, the complete variable domain is GAGVSQSPSNKVTEKGKDVELRCDPISGHTALYWYRQSLGQGLEFLIYFQGNSAPDKSGLPSDRFSAERTGGSVSTLTIQRTQQEDSAVYLCASSFRGGQPQHFGDGTRLSIL.

The chain joins TRBV28 to TRBJ2-7; perhaps TRBD1 as D (5 bases). CDR3 size: 15 residues. V lost 5 bases and J 0 bases, leaving 14 bases between the germline ends. Looked up from germline, CDR1 is MDHEN and CDR2 is SYDVKM. In nucleotides, the CDR3 is TGTGCCAGCAGTCCCTGGGGCAGCGCCTCCTACGAGCAGTACTTC. It is translated as CASSPWGSASYEQYF.

This clone was seen only once. This chain uses TRBV11-2 with TRBJ2-7; D unresolved. The CDR3 extends over 11 amino acids. The germline V gene encodes CDR1 SGHAT and CDR2 FQNNGV. With 2 bases removed from V and 5 bases from J, the gap between germline ends came to 4 bases. The CDR3 reads CASSLLHEQYF. The CDR3 nucleotides are TGTGCCAGCAGCTTATTACACGAGCAGTACTTC.

The chain carries TRBV28 and TRBJ2-7, with 7 bases aligning to TRBD1. With 5 bases clipped from V and 11 bases from J, the junction kept 6 bases outside the gene matches. CDR3 length equals 11 residues. CDR1 is MDHEN, CDR2 SYDVKM, per germline. Here the CDR3 reads CASSDRVMKYF. The CDR3 DNA reads TGTGCCAGCAGTGACAGGGTAATGAAGTACTTC.

The chain joins TRBV7-2 to TRBJ1-2; perhaps TRBD1 as D (5 bases). The CDR3 is made up of 14 amino acids. Germline V gene sequence: CDR1 SGHTA, CDR2 FQGNSA. The germline V and J ends were trimmed by 5 bases and 2 bases, with 12 bases remaining between them. CDR3 sequence reads: CASSGRTPNYGYTF. CDR3 nucleotides: TGTGCCAGCAGCGGCCGGACACCGAACTATGGCTACACCTTC.

This clone appeared once. The V and J genes are TRBV27 and TRBJ1-4; D is undetermined. The CDR3 runs to 11 residues. Germline lookup yields CDR1 MNHEY and CDR2 SMNVEV (reference sequence). Between the trimmed V and J ends, which lost 6 bases and 5 bases, there was a span of 4 bases. CDR3 residues: CASSHNEKLFF. The CDR3 region has the DNA TGTGCCAGCAGCCACAATGAAAAACTGTTTTTT.

The chain recombines TRBV5-1 with TRBJ2-1; D is unresolved. CDR1 and CDR2 (germline): SGHRS, YFSETQ. V lost 5 bases and J lost 5, with 5 bases in between. The CDR3 contains 11 residues. CDR3 in DNA: TGCGCCAGCAGTGGCCACAATGAGCAGTTCTTC. This translates into CASSGHNEQFF.

Notes on this clone: Other DNA sequences from this sample encode an identical CDR3 as well. The rearrangement uses TRBV29-1 and TRBJ2-7; perhaps TRBD2 as D (5 bases). Per germline, CDR1 SQVTM and CDR2 ANQGSEA. This CDR3 region has 14 residues. Deletions cut 3 bases from V and 2 bases from J, with 14 bases between. CDR3 loop: CSVDTLDSPYEQYF. CDR3 DNA sequence: TGCAGCGTTGATACTTTGGACTCCCCCTACGAGCAGTACTTC.

This sequence joins TRBV25-1 and TRBJ2-7, with D maybe TRBD1 (5 bases). The germline V gene has CDR1 MGHDK and CDR2 SYGVNS. The CDR3 is 13 amino acids. Trimming removed 4 bases from V and 5 bases from J, with 12 bases in between. In nucleotides, the CDR3 is TGTGCCAGCAGTGGGCAGGGAATTGACGAGCAGTACTTC. Its protein is CASSGQGIDEQYF.

V gene TRBV9 combines with J gene TRBJ2-5, with D hard to call. From germline, CDR1 is SGDLS and CDR2 YYNGEE. The V and J ends lost 3 bases and 4 bases respectively, with 4 bases between them. This CDR3 is 11 amino acids long. As DNA, the CDR3 is TGTGCCAGCAGCGCGCGAGAGACCCAGTACTTC. Amino acid sequence: CASSARETQYF. The full variable domain, with the rest looked up from reference TRBV9 and TRBJ2-5, is DSGVTQTPKHLITATGQRVTLRCSPRSGDLSVYWYQQSLDQGLQFLIQYYNGEERAKGNILERFSAQQFPDLHSELNLSSLELGDSALYFCASSARETQYFGPGTRLLVL.

The chain is built from TRBV6-5 and TRBJ2-7; possibly TRBD2 for D (5 bases). The CDR3 has 13 residues. Germline values: CDR1 MNHEY, CDR2 SVGAGI. V was trimmed by 0 bases and J by 6 bases, leaving 9 bases between them. Here the CDR3 DNA reads TGTGCCAGCAGTTACTCGAGAAGCGGCGAGCAGTACTTC. Translation: CASSYSRSGEQYF.

The rearrangement uses TRBV18 and TRBJ2-1; perhaps TRBD2 as D (6 bases). The length of the CDR3 is 14 residues. Germline lookup yields CDR1 KGHSH and CDR2 LQKENI. V lost 0 bases and J 7 bases, leaving 10 bases between the germline ends. The CDR3 sequence is CASSPPAGGNEQFF. CDR3 nucleotides: TGTGCCAGCTCACCACCAGCTGGGGGGAATGAGCAGTTCTTC.

This clone was seen a single time. The chain couples TRBV2 to TRBJ1-1, with no clear D. Trimming stripped 6 bases from V and 2 bases from J, with 7 bases between. CDR1 and CDR2 from the germline V gene are SNHLY and FYNNEI. The CDR3 covers 12 residues. Here the CDR3 DNA reads TGTGCCAGCAGAGTCAGAAACACTGAAGCTTTCTTT. This codes for CASRVRNTEAFF.

This chain uses TRBV10-3 with TRBJ2-4; the D gene is possibly TRBD1 (6 bases). V shed 3 bases and J shed 8 bases, with 11 bases lying between them. The germline V gene encodes CDR1 ENHRY and CDR2 SYGVKD. The CDR3 extends over 13 amino acids. This CDR3 is CAISDSGADIQYF. DNA of the CDR3: TGTGCCATCAGTGACTCAGGGGCGGACATTCAGTACTTC.

The chain carries TRBV9 and TRBJ1-4; D gene ambiguous. The CDR3 covers 15 residues. The ends were cut back, 4 bases at V and 4 bases at J, with 14 bases in the middle. Germline V CDR1 and CDR2: SGDLS, YYNGEE. CDR3 coding DNA: TGTGCCAGCAGCCCGACAAATGGGAATAATGAAAAACTGTTTTTT. Protein sequence: CASSPTNGNNEKLFF.

Comments on this clone: At the DNA level, this CDR3 is encoded by other sequences in the same sample as well. The chain joins TRBV29-1 to TRBJ2-3; no reliable D call. V lost 3 bases and J 4 bases, leaving 5 bases between the germline ends. The CDR3 runs 11 residues. Germline values: CDR1 SQVTM, CDR2 ANQGSEA. This CDR3 is CSVDGADTQYF. The CDR3, as DNA: TGCAGCGTTGATGGAGCAGATACGCAGTATTTT.

This clone was picked up many times. The chain joins TRBV4-1 to TRBJ1-5; a possible D gene is TRBD1 (6 bases). Germline CDR1 MGHRA, CDR2 YSYEKL. V was clipped by 1 base and J by 3 bases, with 19 bases between them. This CDR3 spans 18 amino acids. The CDR3 reads CASSQARFGGRDNQPQHF. CDR3 in DNA: TGCGCCAGCAGCCAAGCGCGGTTCGGGGGGCGAGACAATCAGCCCCAGCATTTT.

This clone occurred once. This chain uses TRBV7-9 with TRBJ2-5, with 9 nucleotides matching TRBD2. The J call may be faulty, since TRBJ2-7 better matches the DNA end. This CDR3 region has 18 residues. Germline CDR1 SEHNR, CDR2 FQNEAQ (reference sequence). The CDR3 DNA reads as TGTGCCAGCAGCTCAAACGGGGGACTAGCTGACATCTCCTACGAGCAGTACTTC. This encodes CASSSNGGLADISYEQYF.

This clone was detected only once. V usage is TRBV2 and J usage is TRBJ1-2; TRBD1 matches at 10 bases. Germline CDR1 SNHLY, CDR2 FYNNEI. CDR3 size: 13 residues. V trimming: 5 bases; J trimming: 7 bases; junction bases outside the gene matches: 4. The CDR3 bases are TGTGCCAGCAGTCCGGACAGGGGGGGTGGCTACACCTTC. Protein product: CASSPDRGGGYTF.

This clone was counted a few times. The same CDR3 also results from other DNA sequences found in this sample. The J gene is TRBJ1-4, the V gene TRBV7-2, with D possibly being TRBD1 (6 bases). Germline V CDR1 and CDR2: SGHTA, FQGNSA. This CDR3 region has 15 residues. Trimming cost V 1 base and J 4 bases, with 10 bases left between them. CDR3 sequence (DNA): TGTGCCAGCAGCTTAGTGACAGGACTTAATGAAAAACTGTTTTTT. This translates into CASSLVTGLNEKLFF.

This clone appeared many times. The rearrangement uses TRBV28 and TRBJ1-6; D is uncertain. The CDR3 spans 15 residues. V lost 4 bases and J lost 0, with 7 bases in between. Germline V gene lookup returns CDR1 MDHEN and CDR2 SYDVKM. The CDR3 loop reads CASSSSSSYNSPLHF. CDR3 nucleotide sequence: TGTGCCAGCAGTTCATCAAGCTCCTATAATTCACCCCTCCACTTT.

The chain joins TRBV6-5 to TRBJ1-1; perhaps TRBD1 as D (6 bases). The germline V and J ends were trimmed by 4 bases and 1 base, with 16 bases remaining between them. CDR1 and CDR2 from the germline V gene are MNHEY and SVGAGI. The CDR3 consists of 16 residues. DNA for the CDR3: TGTGCCAGCAGTTTATTTTGGGGGCAGGAGAACACTGAAGCTTTCTTT. Amino acids: CASSLFWGQENTEAFF.